This T cell receptor (beta chain) was observed in a study of T-cell reconstitution after alpha-beta-depleted transplantation in children. The CDR3 is 15 amino acids. Deletions cut 0 bases from V and 4 bases from J, with 8 bases between. CDR1 is SGHRS, CDR2 YFSETQ, per germline. It was with unique molecular identifiers that the TCRbeta library was prepared. TCRdb recomputed calls from the PCR reads with MiXCR, one row per CDR3 protein. In the table there are around 270,000 distinct CDR3 sequences, roughly a tenth of which are singletons. The sequence derives from a boy younger than two with acute myeloid leukemia, due to receive a stem cell transplant. The sequencing used PBMCs, collected before TCRalphabeta/CD19-depleted stem cell transplant. This chain uses TRBV5-1 with TRBJ2-6, with D hard to call. The CDR3: CASSLAESGANVLTF. CDR3 in DNA: TGCGCCAGCAGCTTGGCCGAATCCGGGGCCAACGTCCTGACTTTC.